Shown below are 8 T cell receptor beta chains from a single sample sequenced in a study of cytomegalovirus exposure and HLA in healthy donors. The primer mix had 60 Vbeta and 13 Jbeta primers. Some clones are missing from TCRdb's copy, which holds only in-frame ones; the method was immunoSEQ multiplex PCR. The sample lists 95,000 to 150,000 clones, 15% to 19% occurring once. Sequencing input: PBMCs. These receptors were taken from a woman younger than 35 in good health and CMV-seronegative.

This clone was counted a few times. V usage is TRBV5-4 and J usage is TRBJ2-7; 9 nucleotides align to TRBD1. The CDR3 is 15 residues long. Trimming took 3 bases from V and 0 from J; bases not matched to a gene: 4. Germline lookup yields CDR1 SGHNT and CDR2 YYREEE (reference sequence). The CDR3 region is CASSSPGQGSYEQYF. As DNA, the CDR3 is TGTGCCAGCAGCTCGCCGGGACAGGGCTCCTACGAGCAGTACTTC.

This clone has just a few counts. This chain links TRBV6-1 with TRBJ2-1, with D possibly being TRBD1 (5 bases). CDR3 length equals 15 residues. Germline lookup yields CDR1 MNHNS and CDR2 SASEGT. V was cut by 3 bases and J by 4 bases, with 13 bases left in between. CDR3: CASSDMAGQYNEQFF. For the CDR3, the DNA is TGTGCCAGCAGTGATATGGCAGGGCAATACAATGAGCAGTTCTTC.

The rearrangement links TRBV18 to TRBJ1-4; 9 bases line up with TRBD1. The V gene end was trimmed by 6 bases and the J gene end by 2 bases; junction bases not matched to a gene: 10. Germline loops: CDR1 KGHSH, CDR2 LQKENI. This CDR3 contains 17 residues. In DNA, the CDR3 is TGTGCCAGCTCGCTGACAGGGGGTTTTGCGACTAATGAAAAACTGTTTTTT. As protein: CASSLTGGFATNEKLFF.

This clone was found a few times. The gene calls are TRBV7-2 and TRBJ1-5; the match to TRBD1 covers 9 bases. Losses at the gene ends were 0 bases for V and 7 bases for J; bases not matched to a gene: 13. The CDR3 consists of 18 residues. Germline CDR1 SGHTA, CDR2 FQGNSA. The DNA of the CDR3 is TGTGCCAGCAGCTTAGCGTCAGGGACAGGGTCCCTAGGGCAGCCCCAGCATTTT. Its translation is CASSLASGTGSLGQPQHF.

V is TRBV23-1 and J is TRBJ2-6; D might be TRBD2 (6 bases). TRBV23-1 is noted as an ORF with a role that remains uncertain. The CDR3 length is 13 residues. Between the trimmed V and J ends, which lost 4 bases and 9 bases, there was a span of 10 bases. CDR3 coding DNA: TGCGCCAGCAGTCCGGGGGATCACAACGTCCTGACTTTC. Amino acid sequence: CASSPGDHNVLTF.

This clone came up a few times. The chain has TRBV5-1 and TRBJ1-2, with D maybe TRBD1 (5 bases). The V end was cut by 0 bases, the J end by 2 bases, with 5 bases between. The CDR3 runs to 13 residues. Germline V CDR1 and CDR2: SGHRS, YFSETQ. The CDR3 DNA is TGCGCCAGCAGCTTGGAGGGGAACTATGGCTACACCTTC. Protein sequence: CASSLEGNYGYTF.

In its sample, this clone was seen many times. The chain combines TRBV14 with TRBJ2-2; a possible D gene is TRBD2 (6 bases). V dropped 4 bases and J dropped 6 bases, with 12 bases sitting between them. The CDR3 has 14 amino acids. In germline, CDR1 is SGHDN, CDR2 FVKESK. The CDR3 sequence: CASSPRLVPGELFF. CDR3 DNA sequence: TGTGCCAGCAGCCCCCGACTAGTTCCCGGGGAGCTGTTTTTT.

CDR3 bases: TGTGCCAGCAGCATTGGGACAGGGCACACTGAAGCTTTCTTT. This encodes CASSIGTGHTEAFF. The chain carries TRBV7-9 and TRBJ1-1; 9 bases match TRBD1. J lost 3 bases, V lost 5 bases, and 4 bases had no gene match. CDR3 length: 14 amino acids. The V gene's germline CDR1 is SEHNR and CDR2 FQNEAQ (reference sequence).